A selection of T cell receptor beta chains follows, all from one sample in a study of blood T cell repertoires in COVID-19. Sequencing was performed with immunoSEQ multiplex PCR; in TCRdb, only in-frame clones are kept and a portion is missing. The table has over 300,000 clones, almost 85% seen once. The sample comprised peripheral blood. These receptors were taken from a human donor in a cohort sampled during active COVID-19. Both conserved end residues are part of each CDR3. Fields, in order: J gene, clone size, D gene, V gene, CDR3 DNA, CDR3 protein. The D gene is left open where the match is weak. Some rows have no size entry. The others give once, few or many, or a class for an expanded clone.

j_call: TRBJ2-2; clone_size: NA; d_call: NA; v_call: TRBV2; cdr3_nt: TGTGCCAGCGGCCGGGACTCAAACACCGGGGAGCTGTTTTTT; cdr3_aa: CASGRDSNTGELFF
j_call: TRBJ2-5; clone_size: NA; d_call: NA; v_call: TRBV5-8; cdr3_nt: TGTGCCAGCAGCCGGGGTAGAGGATTGGGACTCCAAGAGACCCAGTACTTC; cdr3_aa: CASSRGRGLGLQETQYF
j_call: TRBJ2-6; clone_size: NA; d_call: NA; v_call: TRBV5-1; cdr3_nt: TGCGCCAGCAGCCTGGGACTTTACTCTGGGGCCAACGTCCTGACTTTC; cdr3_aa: CASSLGLYSGANVLTF
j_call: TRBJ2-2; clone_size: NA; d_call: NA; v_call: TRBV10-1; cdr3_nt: TGCGCCAGCGCCCCGAGCCTCACCGGGGAGCTGTTTTTT; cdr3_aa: CASAPSLTGELFF
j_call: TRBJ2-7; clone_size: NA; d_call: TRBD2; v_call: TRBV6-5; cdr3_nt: TGTGCCAGCAGGCCTCTAGCGGATCCCTCCTACGAGCAGTACTTC; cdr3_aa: CASRPLADPSYEQYF
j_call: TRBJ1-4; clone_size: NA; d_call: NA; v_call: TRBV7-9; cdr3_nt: TGTGCCAGCAGCGAGGGAGGAACCAGCGAAAAACTGTTTTTT; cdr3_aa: CASSEGGTSEKLFF
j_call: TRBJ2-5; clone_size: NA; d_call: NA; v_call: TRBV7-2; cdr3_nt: TGTGCCAGCAGTTACAGGGTTAGCCGGGAAGAGACCCAGTACTTC; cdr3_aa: CASSYRVSREETQYF
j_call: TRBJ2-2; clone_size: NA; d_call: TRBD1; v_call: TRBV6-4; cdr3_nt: TGTGCCAGCAGTGACTCGATAGTTACGGGACAGACAACCGGGGAGCTGTTTTTT; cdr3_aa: CASSDSIVTGQTTGELFF
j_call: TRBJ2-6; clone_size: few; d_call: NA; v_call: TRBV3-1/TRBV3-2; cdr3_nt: TGTGCCAGCAGCCCCTCGGGGGCTGGGGCCAACGTCCTGACTTTC; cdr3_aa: CASSPSGAGANVLTF
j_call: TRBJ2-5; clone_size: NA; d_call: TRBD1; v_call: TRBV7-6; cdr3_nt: TGTGCCAGCAGCCCCATCCCCCCAACCCCCACAGGGGGCTCTCAAGAGACCCAGTACTTC; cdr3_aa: CASSPIPPTPTGGSQETQYF
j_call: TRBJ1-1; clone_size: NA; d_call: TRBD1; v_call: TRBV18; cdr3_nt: TGTGCCAGCTCAACCGGACAGGTACAGAACACTGAAGCTTTCTTT; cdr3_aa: CASSTGQVQNTEAFF
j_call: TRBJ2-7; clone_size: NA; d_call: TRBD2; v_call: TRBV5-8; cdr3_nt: TGTGCCAGCAGCGGGCCGGGACTAGCGGGGGTCTACGAGCAGTACTTC; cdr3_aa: CASSGPGLAGVYEQYF
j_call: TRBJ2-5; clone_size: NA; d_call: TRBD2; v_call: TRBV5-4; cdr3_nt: TGTGCCAGCAGCCAAGGACTAGCGGGGGCAGAGACCCAGTACTTC; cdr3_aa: CASSQGLAGAETQYF
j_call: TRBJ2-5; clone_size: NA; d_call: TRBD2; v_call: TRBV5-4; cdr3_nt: TGTGCCAGCAGCCGCACTAGCGGGGGTCAAGAGACCCAGTACTTC; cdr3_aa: CASSRTSGGQETQYF
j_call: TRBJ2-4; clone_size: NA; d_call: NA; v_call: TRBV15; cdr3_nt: TGTGCCACCGGACCTCGACTGGAGGATTACATTCAGTACTTC; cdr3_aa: CATGPRLEDYIQYF
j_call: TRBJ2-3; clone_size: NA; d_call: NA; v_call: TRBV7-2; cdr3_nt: TGTGCCAGCAGCTTAGTGACTTTGACAGATACGCAGTATTTT; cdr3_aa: CASSLVTLTDTQYF
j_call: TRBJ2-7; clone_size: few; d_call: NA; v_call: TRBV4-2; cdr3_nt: TGTGCCAGCAGCCAAGATCTCTGGCCATACGAGCAGTACTTC; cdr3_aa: CASSQDLWPYEQYF
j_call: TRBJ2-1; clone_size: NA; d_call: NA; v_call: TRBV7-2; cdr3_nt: TGTGCCAGCAGCTCCGGACATACCTACAATGAGCAGTTCTTC; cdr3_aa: CASSSGHTYNEQFF
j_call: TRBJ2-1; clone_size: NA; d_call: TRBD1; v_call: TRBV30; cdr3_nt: TGTGCCCGAGGGGGCCGCTCCTACAATGAGCAGTTCTTC; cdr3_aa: CARGGRSYNEQFF
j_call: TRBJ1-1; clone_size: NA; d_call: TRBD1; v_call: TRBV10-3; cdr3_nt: TGTGCCGCCCGGGACAGAAACCTGAACACTGAAGCTTTCTTT; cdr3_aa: CAARDRNLNTEAFF
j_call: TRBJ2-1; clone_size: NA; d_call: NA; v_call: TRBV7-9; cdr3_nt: TGTGCCAGCAGCTTAAGGTCCCAGCGGAATGAGCAGTTCTTC; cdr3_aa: CASSLRSQRNEQFF
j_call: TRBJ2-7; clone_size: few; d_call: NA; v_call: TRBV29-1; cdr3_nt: TGCAGCGCCTCACAGAGCTCCTACGAGCAGTACTTC; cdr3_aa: CSASQSSYEQYF
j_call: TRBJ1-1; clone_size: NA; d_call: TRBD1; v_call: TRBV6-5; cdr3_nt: TGTGCCAGCAGAAAAGGGACAGCGAACACTGAAGCTTTCTTT; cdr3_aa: CASRKGTANTEAFF
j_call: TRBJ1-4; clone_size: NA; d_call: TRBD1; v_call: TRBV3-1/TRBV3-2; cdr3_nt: TGTGCCAGCGGGACAGTGGGAGTCACTAATGAAAAACTGTTTTTT; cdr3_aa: CASGTVGVTNEKLFF
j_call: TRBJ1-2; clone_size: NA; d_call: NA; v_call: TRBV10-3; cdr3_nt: TGTGCCATCAGTGAGTCAGAAAGGAGTGGCTACACCTTC; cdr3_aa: CAISESERSGYTF
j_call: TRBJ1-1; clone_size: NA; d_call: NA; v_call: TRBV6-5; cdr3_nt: TGTGCCAGCAGTTCCTCTGGGACAACAACGAACACTGAAGCTTTCTTT; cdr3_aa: CASSSSGTTTNTEAFF
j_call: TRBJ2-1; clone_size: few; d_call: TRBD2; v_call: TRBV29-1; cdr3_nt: TGCAGCGGCTACGGGGGGTCACCCTACAATGAGCAGTTCTTC; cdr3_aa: CSGYGGSPYNEQFF
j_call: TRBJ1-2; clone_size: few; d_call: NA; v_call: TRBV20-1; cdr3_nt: TGCAGTGCTACGGGAATAACTGGCTACACCTTC; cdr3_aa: CSATGITGYTF
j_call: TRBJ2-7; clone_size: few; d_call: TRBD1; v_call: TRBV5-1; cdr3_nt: TGCGCCAGCAGCGGACAGGGTTACGAGCAGTACTTC; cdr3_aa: CASSGQGYEQYF
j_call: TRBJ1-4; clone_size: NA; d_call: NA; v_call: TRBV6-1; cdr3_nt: TGTGCCAGCAGGGAAGGCAGGTCCTCAACTAATGAAAAACTGTTTTTT; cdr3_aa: CASREGRSSTNEKLFF
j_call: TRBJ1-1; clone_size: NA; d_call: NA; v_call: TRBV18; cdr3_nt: TGTGCCAGCTCACCGACAGGTATGAACACTGAAGCTTTCTTT; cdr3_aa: CASSPTGMNTEAFF
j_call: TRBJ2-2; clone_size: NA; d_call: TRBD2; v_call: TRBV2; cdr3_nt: TGTGCCAGCAACCCGGGACTAGCGACCGGGGAGCTGTTTTTT; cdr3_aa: CASNPGLATGELFF
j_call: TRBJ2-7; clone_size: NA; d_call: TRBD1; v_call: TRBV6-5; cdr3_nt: TGTGCCAGCAGACCAGGGGGCGATATCAGCTACGAGCAGTACTTC; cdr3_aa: CASRPGGDISYEQYF
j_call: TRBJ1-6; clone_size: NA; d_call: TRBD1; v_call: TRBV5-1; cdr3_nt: TGCGCCAGCAGCATAGGGACAGGGGATCATAATTCACCCCTCCACTTT; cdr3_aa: CASSIGTGDHNSPLHF
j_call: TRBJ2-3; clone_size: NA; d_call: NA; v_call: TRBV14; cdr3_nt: TGTGCCAGCAGCCAAACCCTAGGGGCCGATACGCAGTATTTT; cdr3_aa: CASSQTLGADTQYF
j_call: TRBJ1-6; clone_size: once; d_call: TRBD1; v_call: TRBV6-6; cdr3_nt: TGTGCCAGCAGTCAATACCGGGACAGGGGGCTCGATTCACCCCTCCACTTT; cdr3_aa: CASSQYRDRGLDSPLHF
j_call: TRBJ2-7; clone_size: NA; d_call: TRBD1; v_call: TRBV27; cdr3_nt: TGTGCCAGCAGTCCGGGACAGGGGTACTACGAGCAGTACTTC; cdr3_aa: CASSPGQGYYEQYF
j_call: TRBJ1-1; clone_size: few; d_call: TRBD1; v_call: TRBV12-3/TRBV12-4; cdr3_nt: TGTGCCAGCAGTGACAGGGACACTGAAGCTTTCTTT; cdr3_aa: CASSDRDTEAFF
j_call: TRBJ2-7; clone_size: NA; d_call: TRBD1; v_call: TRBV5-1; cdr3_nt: TGCGCCAGCAGCTGGGGACAGCTCCCCTCCTACGAGCAGTACTTC; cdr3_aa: CASSWGQLPSYEQYF
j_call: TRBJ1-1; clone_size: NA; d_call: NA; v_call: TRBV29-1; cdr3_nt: TGCAGCGTCACAGGGCGCACTGAAGCTTTCTTT; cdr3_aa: CSVTGRTEAFF